The next 19 T cell receptor beta chains were all read from a single sample in a study of blood T cell repertoires in COVID-19. The data were produced by immunoSEQ multiplex PCR, yet TCRdb's version contains in-frame clones alone and is incomplete. Of roughly 64,000 clones listed, approximately 83% are singletons. The sequenced sample consisted of peripheral blood. These receptors originate from a man in his forties with acute or convalescent COVID-19.

This chain links TRBV29-1 with TRBJ2-7; perhaps TRBD2 as D (7 bases). Germline loops: CDR1 SQVTM, CDR2 ANQGSEA. This CDR3 comprises 13 residues. V dropped 7 bases and J dropped 10 bases, with 23 bases sitting between them. CDR3 DNA: TGCAGCGCCCTACCCGGGGAGGGGACAAGTCAGTACTTC. It encodes CSALPGEGTSQYF.

The J gene is TRBJ2-7, the V gene TRBV4-1; possibly TRBD2 for D (7 bases). CDR1 and CDR2 (germline): MGHRA, YSYEKL. This CDR3 has 15 amino acids. V was shortened by 4 bases and J by 6 bases, with 19 bases between the two germline ends. DNA for the CDR3: TGCGCCAGCAGCCGATCCGTCGGGGGGCAGGTCGAGCAGTACTTC. It yields the protein CASSRSVGGQVEQYF.

J is TRBJ1-1 and V is TRBV5-1; TRBD1 matches 9 bases. The J segment lost 1 base and the V segment lost 3 bases, leaving 7 bases of the junction unmatched. There are 16 residues in the CDR3. Per the germline V gene, CDR1 is SGHRS and CDR2 is YFSETQ. The CDR3 loop reads CASSSQGAGGNTEAFF. The CDR3 bases are TGCGCCAGCAGCTCACAGGGGGCTGGGGGGAACACTGAAGCTTTCTTT.

This clone was observed a handful of times. V is TRBV4-1 and J is TRBJ1-6; 7 nucleotides align to TRBD1. Germline V gives CDR1 MGHRA, CDR2 YSYEKL. The CDR3 covers 15 residues. V was pared by 4 bases and J by 5 bases, with 5 bases of the junction left unmatched. In DNA form, the CDR3 reads TGCGCCAGCAGCCGAACAGGGGCAGATAATTCACCCCTCCACTTT. Protein sequence: CASSRTGADNSPLHF.

The chain combines TRBV4-1 with TRBJ1-2; 7 bases are a match to TRBD1. Germline CDR1 and CDR2: MGHRA and YSYEKL. CDR3 length: 15 amino acids. The V gene end was trimmed by 4 bases and the J gene end by 3 bases; junction bases not matched to a gene: 8. The DNA of the CDR3 is TGCGCCAGCAGCCCGAGGCAGGGGGGAGACTATGGCTACACCTTC. It specifies CASSPRQGGDYGYTF.

The gene calls are TRBV6-5 and TRBJ1-6, with D possibly matching TRBD1 (6 bases). The V end was cut by 5 bases, the J end by 10 bases, with 12 bases between. Looked up from germline, CDR1 is MNHEY and CDR2 is SVGAGI. The CDR3 is made up of 13 amino acids. CDR3 nucleotides: TGTGCCAGCAGTAAACAGGGCGGGTCACCCCTCCACTTT. This encodes CASSKQGGSPLHF.

This chain links TRBV6-1 with TRBJ1-2, with 8 bases matching TRBD1. V dropped 10 bases and J dropped 4; count of bases not matched to a gene: 17. The CDR3 has 16 amino acids. Germline values: CDR1 MNHNS, CDR2 SASEGT. The CDR3, as DNA: TGTGCCACCAATGACAGGGGATGGGAAGATGGCTATGGCTACACCTTC. Its translation is CATNDRGWEDGYGYTF.

The chain joins TRBV5-1 to TRBJ2-5; D is perhaps TRBD2 (5 bases). Deletions cut 3 bases from V and 5 bases from J, with 23 bases between. This CDR3 has 17 residues. In germline, CDR1 is SGHRS, CDR2 YFSETQ. CDR3 nucleotide sequence: TGCGCCAGCAGCTCTCTTGCCGGGTCTCACACGGGGGAGACCCAGTACTTC. This translates into CASSSLAGSHTGETQYF.

The rearrangement joins TRBV30 to TRBJ1-5; D not certain. This CDR3 has 14 amino acids. Deletions cut 1 base from V and 4 bases from J, with 11 bases between. CDR1 is GTSNPN, CDR2 SVGIG, per germline (reference sequence). CDR3 sequence reads: CAWSDGLLNQPQHF. The CDR3 DNA is TGTGCCTGGAGTGATGGCCTACTAAATCAGCCCCAGCATTTT.

The rearrangement links TRBV27 to TRBJ2-5, with 10 bases aligning to TRBD1. The V gene end was trimmed by 5 bases and the J gene end by 4 bases; junction bases not matched to a gene: 4. The CDR3 is made up of 14 amino acids. Per germline, CDR1 MNHEY and CDR2 SMNVEV (reference sequence). The DNA for the CDR3 is TGTGCCAGCAGTCCAAGGACAGGGGGAGAGACCCAGTACTTC. It specifies CASSPRTGGETQYF.

V and J are TRBV11-3 and TRBJ1-3; D remains ambiguous. The CDR3 is 12 amino acids. V was trimmed by 5 bases and J by 4 bases, leaving 6 bases between them. The germline CDR1 and CDR2 sequences are SGHNT and YENEEA. The DNA of the CDR3 is TGTGCCAGCAGCGTCCGGGGAAACACCATATATTTT. Amino acids: CASSVRGNTIYF.

V and J are TRBV2 and TRBJ1-2; 7 bases agree with TRBD1. This CDR3 is 15 amino acids long. Per the germline V gene, CDR1 is SNHLY and CDR2 is FYNNEI. The V and J ends lost 4 bases and 5 bases, in that order; junction bases with no gene match: 10. The DNA for the CDR3 is TGTGCCAGCAGTGTGCAGGGGGGCCAAGCATATGGCTACACCTTC. Its protein product is CASSVQGGQAYGYTF.

The chain uses TRBV19 and TRBJ1-5; 8 nucleotides agree with TRBD1. The CDR3 consists of 20 residues. Germline CDR1 LNHDA, CDR2 SQIVND (reference sequence). Trimming removed 0 bases from V and 2 bases from J; junction bases left unmatched: 15. The CDR3 loop reads CASSIEPWTGYDRGNQPQHF. The DNA for the CDR3 is TGTGCCAGTAGTATAGAACCCTGGACAGGGTACGATAGAGGCAATCAGCCCCAGCATTTT.

This clone was counted a single time. This chain uses TRBV21-1 with TRBJ1-5. TRBV21-1 is tagged as a pseudogene. The CDR3 has 21 amino acids. This CDR3 reads CASSKGAGCFRVRISNQPQHF. CDR3 DNA sequence: TGTGCCAGCAGCAAAGGGGCGGGGTGCTTTAGGGTGCGAATTAGCAATCAGCCCCAGCATTTT.

The V and J genes are TRBV5-1 and TRBJ2-5, with 8 bases aligning to TRBD1. V shed 2 bases and J 3 bases; nucleotides not matched to a gene: 6. This CDR3 has 15 amino acids. Germline-derived CDR1 and CDR2 are SGHRS and YFSETQ. The CDR3 is CASSLGGQGKETQYF. CDR3 DNA sequence: TGCGCCAGCAGCTTAGGTGGACAGGGAAAAGAGACCCAGTACTTC.

In this sample, this clone turned up once. The rearrangement uses TRBV5-1 and TRBJ1-1; a weak D match, TRBD1 (5 bases). CDR3 length: 12 amino acids. Per the germline V gene, CDR1 is SGHRS and CDR2 is YFSETQ. The V and J ends lost 10 bases and 3 bases respectively, with 13 bases between them. CDR3 sequence: CASGQPDTEAFF. DNA for the CDR3: TGCGCCTCAGGACAACCCGACACTGAAGCTTTCTTT.

This chain connects TRBV7-9 to TRBJ2-7; no clear D gene. This CDR3 has 12 residues. Germline CDR1 is SEHNR and CDR2 is FQNEAQ (reference sequence). The V gene lost 5 bases and the J gene lost 6 bases, with 11 bases spanning the gap. The CDR3 DNA reads as TGTGCCAGCAGCGCAGTCGTCCTCGAGCAGTACTTC. Its translation is CASSAVVLEQYF.

The chain has TRBV4-1 and TRBJ1-2; 7 nucleotides align to TRBD1. Trimming took 2 bases from V and 4 from J; bases not matched to a gene: 10. The CDR3 contains 16 residues. Germline V gene sequence: CDR1 MGHRA, CDR2 YSYEKL. The CDR3, as DNA: TGCGCCAGCAGCCAAACCAGCCCGACAGGGCCCTATGGCTACACCTTC. Its translation is CASSQTSPTGPYGYTF.

This chain connects TRBV2 to TRBJ1-1, with D unresolved. The CDR3 loop spans 13 amino acids. The germline V and J ends were trimmed by 3 bases and 1 base, with 6 bases remaining between them. In germline, CDR1 is SNHLY, CDR2 FYNNEI. CDR3: CASSDQENTEAFF. The CDR3 bases are TGTGCCAGCAGTGATCAGGAGAACACTGAAGCTTTCTTT.